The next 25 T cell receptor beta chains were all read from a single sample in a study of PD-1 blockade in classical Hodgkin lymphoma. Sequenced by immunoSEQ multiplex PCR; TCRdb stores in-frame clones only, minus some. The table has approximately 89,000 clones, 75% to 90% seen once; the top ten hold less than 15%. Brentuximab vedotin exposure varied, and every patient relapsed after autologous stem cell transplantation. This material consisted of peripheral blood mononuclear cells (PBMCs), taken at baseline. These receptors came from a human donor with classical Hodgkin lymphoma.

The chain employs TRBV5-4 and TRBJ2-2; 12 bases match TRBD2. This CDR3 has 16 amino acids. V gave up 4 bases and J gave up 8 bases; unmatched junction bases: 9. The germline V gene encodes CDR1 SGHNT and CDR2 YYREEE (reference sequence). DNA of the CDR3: TGTGCCAGCAGCCCGGGCGGGACTAGCGGGCATGGGGAGCTGTTTTTT. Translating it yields CASSPGGTSGHGELFF.

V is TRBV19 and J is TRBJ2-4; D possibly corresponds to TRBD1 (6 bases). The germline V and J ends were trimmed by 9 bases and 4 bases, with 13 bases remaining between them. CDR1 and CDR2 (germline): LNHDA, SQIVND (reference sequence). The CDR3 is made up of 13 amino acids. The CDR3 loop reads CASETGQKNIQYF. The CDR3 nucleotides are TGTGCCAGCGAGACCGGACAGAAAAACATTCAGTACTTC.

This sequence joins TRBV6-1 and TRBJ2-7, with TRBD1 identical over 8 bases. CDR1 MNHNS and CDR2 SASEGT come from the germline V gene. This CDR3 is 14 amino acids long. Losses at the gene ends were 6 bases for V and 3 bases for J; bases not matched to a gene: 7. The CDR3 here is CASRPGQVLYEQYF. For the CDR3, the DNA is TGTGCCAGCAGGCCGGGACAGGTTCTCTACGAGCAGTACTTC.

The CDR3 DNA follows: TGTGCCAGTAGGAGGACAGGGGGTATTGCAACTAATGAAAAACTGTTTTTT. Amino acid sequence: CASRRTGGIATNEKLFF. V gene TRBV19 combines with J gene TRBJ1-4; 10 bases line up with TRBD1. The V gene end was trimmed by 6 bases and the J gene end by 0 bases; junction bases not matched to a gene: 7. This CDR3 is 17 amino acids long. In germline, CDR1 is LNHDA, CDR2 SQIVND (reference sequence).

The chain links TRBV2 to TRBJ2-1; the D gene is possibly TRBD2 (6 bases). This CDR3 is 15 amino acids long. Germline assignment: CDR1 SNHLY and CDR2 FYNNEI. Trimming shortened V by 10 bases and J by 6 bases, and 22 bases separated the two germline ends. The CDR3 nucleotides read TGTGCCACCGGTAGGGACTCTAAGGGTTCCAATGAGCAGTTCTTC. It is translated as CATGRDSKGSNEQFF.

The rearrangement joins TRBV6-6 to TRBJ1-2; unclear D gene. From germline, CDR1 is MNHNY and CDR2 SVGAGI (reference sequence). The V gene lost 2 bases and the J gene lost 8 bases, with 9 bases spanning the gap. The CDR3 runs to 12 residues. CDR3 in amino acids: CASSYGPPGYTF. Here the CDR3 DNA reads TGTGCCAGCAGTTACGGACCCCCCGGCTACACCTTC.

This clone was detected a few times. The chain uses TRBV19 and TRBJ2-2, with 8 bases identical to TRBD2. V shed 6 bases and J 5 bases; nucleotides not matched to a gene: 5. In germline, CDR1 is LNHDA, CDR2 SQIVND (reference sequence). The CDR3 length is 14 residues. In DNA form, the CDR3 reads TGTGCCAGTAGCCTAGCGGGCGGAACCGGGGAGCTGTTTTTT. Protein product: CASSLAGGTGELFF. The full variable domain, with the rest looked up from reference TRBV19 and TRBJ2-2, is DGGITQSPKYLFRKEGQNVTLSCEQNLNHDAMYWYRQDPGQGLRLIYYSQIVNDFQKGDIAEGYSVSREKKESFPLTVTSAQKNPTAFYLCASSLAGGTGELFFGEGSRLTVL.

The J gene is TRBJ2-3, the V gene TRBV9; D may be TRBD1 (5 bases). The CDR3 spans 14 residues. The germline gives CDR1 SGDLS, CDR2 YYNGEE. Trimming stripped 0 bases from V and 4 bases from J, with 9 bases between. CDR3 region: CASSVGLGADTQYF. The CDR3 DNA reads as TGTGCCAGCAGCGTAGGATTAGGGGCAGATACGCAGTATTTT. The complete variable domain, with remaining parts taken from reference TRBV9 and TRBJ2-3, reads DSGVTQTPKHLITATGQRVTLRCSPRSGDLSVYWYQQSLDQGLQFLIQYYNGEERAKGNILERFSAQQFPDLHSELNLSSLELGDSALYFCASSVGLGADTQYFGPGTRLTVL.

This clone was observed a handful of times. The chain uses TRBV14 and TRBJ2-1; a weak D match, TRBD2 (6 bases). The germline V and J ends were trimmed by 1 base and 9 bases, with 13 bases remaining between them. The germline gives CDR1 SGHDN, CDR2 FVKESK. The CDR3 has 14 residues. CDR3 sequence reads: CASSQVVGGGEQFF. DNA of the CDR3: TGTGCCAGCAGCCAAGTGGTGGGAGGTGGTGAGCAGTTCTTC.

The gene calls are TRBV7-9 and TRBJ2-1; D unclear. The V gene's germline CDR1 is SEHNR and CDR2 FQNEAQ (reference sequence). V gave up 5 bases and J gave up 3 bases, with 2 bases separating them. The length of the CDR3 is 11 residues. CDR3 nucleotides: TGTGCCAGCAGCGACTACAATGAGCAGTTCTTC. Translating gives CASSDYNEQFF.

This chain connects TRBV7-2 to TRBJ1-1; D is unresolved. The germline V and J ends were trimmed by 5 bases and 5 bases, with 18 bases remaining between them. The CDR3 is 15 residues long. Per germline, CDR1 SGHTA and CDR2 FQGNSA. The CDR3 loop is CASSAQIQAHTEAFF. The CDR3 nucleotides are TGTGCCAGCAGCGCTCAGATCCAGGCTCATACTGAAGCTTTCTTT.

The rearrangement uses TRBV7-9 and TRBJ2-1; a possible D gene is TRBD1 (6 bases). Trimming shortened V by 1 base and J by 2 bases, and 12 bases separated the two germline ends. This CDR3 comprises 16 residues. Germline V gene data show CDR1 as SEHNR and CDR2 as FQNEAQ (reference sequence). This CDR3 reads CASSLGGSGAYNEQFF. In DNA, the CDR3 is TGTGCCAGCAGCTTAGGCGGGTCAGGGGCCTACAATGAGCAGTTCTTC.

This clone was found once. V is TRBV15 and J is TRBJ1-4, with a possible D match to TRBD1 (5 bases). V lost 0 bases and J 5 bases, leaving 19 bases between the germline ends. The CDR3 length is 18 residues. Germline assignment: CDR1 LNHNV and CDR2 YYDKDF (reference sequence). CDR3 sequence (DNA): TGTGCCACCAGCAGAGATCCCAGGTCAGGGACTCAAAATGAAAAACTGTTTTTT. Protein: CATSRDPRSGTQNEKLFF. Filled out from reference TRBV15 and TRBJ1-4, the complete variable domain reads DAMVIQNPRYQVTQFGKPVTLSCSQTLNHNVMYWYQQKSSQAPKLLFHYYDKDFNNEADTPDNFQSRRPNTSFCFLDIRSPGLGDTAMYLCATSRDPRSGTQNEKLFFGSGTQLSVL.

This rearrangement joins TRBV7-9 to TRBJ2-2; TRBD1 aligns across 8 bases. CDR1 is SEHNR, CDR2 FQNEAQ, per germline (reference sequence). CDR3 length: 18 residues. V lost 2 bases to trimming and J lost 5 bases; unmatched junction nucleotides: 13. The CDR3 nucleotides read TGTGCCAGCAGCTTATTTTTGGGAGGTCGACAGGGGACCGGGGAGCTGTTTTTT. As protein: CASSLFLGGRQGTGELFF.

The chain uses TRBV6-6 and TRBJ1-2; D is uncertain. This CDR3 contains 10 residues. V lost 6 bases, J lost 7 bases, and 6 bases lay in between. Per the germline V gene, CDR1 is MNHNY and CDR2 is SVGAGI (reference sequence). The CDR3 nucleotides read TGTGCCAGCAGATCGAGTGGCTACACCTTC. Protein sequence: CASRSSGYTF.

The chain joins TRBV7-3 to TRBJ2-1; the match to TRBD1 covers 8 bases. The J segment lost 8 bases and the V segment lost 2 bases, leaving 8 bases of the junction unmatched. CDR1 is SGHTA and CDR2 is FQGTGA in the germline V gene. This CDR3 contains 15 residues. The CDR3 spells CASSLGGQGLDEQFF. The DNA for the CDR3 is TGTGCCAGCAGCTTAGGAGGACAGGGTCTCGATGAGCAGTTCTTC.

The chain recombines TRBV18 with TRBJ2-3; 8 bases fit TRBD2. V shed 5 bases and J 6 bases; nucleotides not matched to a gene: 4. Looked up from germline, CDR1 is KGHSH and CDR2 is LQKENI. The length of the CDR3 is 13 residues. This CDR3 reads CASSGTSGDTQYF. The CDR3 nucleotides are TGTGCCAGCTCAGGGACTAGTGGCGATACGCAGTATTTT.

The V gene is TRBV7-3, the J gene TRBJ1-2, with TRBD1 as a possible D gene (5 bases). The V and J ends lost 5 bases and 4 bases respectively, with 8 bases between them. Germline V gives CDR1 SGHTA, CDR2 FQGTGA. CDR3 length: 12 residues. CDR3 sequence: CASSAQGYGYTF. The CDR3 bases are TGTGCCAGCAGCGCGCAGGGCTATGGCTACACCTTC.

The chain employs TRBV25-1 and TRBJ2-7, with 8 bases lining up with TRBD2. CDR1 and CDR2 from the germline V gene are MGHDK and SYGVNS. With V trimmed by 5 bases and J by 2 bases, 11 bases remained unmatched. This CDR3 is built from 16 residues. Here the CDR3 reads CASSPRRSGRAYEQYF. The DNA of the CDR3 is TGTGCCAGCAGTCCGCGCCGAAGCGGGAGAGCCTACGAGCAGTACTTC.

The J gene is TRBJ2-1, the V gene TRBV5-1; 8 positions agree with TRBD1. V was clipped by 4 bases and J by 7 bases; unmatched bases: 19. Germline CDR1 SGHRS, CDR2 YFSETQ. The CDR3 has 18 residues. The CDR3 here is CASSLSPVAVRGRNEQFF. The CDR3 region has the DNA TGCGCCAGCAGCCTATCCCCCGTCGCTGTCAGGGGGCGTAATGAGCAGTTCTTC.

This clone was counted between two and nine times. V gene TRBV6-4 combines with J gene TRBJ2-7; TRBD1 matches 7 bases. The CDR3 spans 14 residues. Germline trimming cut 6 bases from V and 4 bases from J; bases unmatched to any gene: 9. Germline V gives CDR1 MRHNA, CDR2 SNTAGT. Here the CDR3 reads CASRETGFKYEQYF. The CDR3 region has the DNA TGTGCCAGCAGGGAGACAGGGTTTAAGTACGAGCAGTACTTC.

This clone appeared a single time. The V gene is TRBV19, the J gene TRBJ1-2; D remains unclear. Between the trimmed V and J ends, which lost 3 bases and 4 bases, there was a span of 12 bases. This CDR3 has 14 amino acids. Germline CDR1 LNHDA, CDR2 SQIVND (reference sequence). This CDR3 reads CASSISVNGYGYTF. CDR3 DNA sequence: TGTGCCAGTAGTATCTCCGTAAACGGCTATGGCTACACCTTC.

CDR3 bases: TGCAGCGTTTATACCGGGACAGGCCTCTACGAGCAGTACTTC. Protein product: CSVYTGTGLYEQYF. The chain uses TRBV29-1 and TRBJ2-7, with 8 nucleotides matching TRBD1. J gave up 3 bases and V 5 bases, and 9 bases lay outside the gene matches. The CDR3 runs 14 residues. The germline gives CDR1 SQVTM, CDR2 ANQGSEA.

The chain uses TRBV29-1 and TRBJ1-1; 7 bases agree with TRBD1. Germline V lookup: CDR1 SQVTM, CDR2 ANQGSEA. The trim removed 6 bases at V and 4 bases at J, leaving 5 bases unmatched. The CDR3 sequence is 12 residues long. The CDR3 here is CSVRGPVTEAFF. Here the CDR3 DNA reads TGCAGCGTGAGGGGGCCGGTCACTGAAGCTTTCTTT.

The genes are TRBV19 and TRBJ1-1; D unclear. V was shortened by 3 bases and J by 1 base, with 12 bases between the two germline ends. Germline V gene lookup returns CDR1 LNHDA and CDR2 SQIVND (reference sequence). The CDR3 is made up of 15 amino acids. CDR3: CASSINTWGNTEAFF. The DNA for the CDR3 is TGTGCCAGTAGTATCAACACCTGGGGGAACACTGAAGCTTTCTTT.